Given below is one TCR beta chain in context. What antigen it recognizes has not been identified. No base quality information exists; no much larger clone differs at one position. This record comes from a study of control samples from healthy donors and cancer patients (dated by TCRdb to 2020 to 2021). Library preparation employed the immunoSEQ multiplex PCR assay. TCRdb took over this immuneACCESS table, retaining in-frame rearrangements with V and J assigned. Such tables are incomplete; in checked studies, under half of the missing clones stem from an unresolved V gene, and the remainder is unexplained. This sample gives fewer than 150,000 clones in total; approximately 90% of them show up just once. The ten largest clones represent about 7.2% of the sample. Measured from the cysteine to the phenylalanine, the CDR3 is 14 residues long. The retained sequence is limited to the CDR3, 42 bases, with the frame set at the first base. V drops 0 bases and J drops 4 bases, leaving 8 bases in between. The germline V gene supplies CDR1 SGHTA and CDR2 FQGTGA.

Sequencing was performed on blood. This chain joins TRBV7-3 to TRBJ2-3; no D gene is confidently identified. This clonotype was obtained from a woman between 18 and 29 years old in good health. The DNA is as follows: TGTGCCAGCAGCTTAACTCGGCCCCCAGATACGCAGTATTTT. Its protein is CASSLTRPPDTQYF.